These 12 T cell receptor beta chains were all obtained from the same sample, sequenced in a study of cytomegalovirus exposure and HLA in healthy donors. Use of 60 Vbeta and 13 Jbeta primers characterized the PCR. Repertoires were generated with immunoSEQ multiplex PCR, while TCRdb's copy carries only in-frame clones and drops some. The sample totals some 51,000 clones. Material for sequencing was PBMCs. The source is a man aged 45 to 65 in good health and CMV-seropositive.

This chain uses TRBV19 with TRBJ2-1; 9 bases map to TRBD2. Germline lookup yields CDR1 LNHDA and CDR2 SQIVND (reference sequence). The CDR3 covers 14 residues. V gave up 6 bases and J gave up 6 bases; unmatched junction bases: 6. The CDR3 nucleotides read TGTGCCAGTAGAAGGAGCGGGGGGACCAATGAGCAGTTCTTC. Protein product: CASRRSGGTNEQFF.

The CDR3 loop is CASSQGRTGGSDGYTF. CDR3 sequence (DNA): TGCGCCAGCAGCCAAGGTCGGACAGGGGGCTCCGATGGCTACACCTTC. The chain couples TRBV4-3 to TRBJ1-2; TRBD1 matches 11 bases. The J segment lost 6 bases and the V segment lost 1 base, leaving 7 bases of the junction unmatched. Germline assignment: CDR1 LGHNA and CDR2 YSLEER. This CDR3 comprises 16 residues.

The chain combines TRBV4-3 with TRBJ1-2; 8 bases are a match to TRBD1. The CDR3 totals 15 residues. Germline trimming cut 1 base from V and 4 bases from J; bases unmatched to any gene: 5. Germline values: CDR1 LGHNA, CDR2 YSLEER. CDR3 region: CASSQGSGGGYGYTF. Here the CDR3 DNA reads TGCGCCAGCAGCCAAGGTTCAGGGGGCGGCTATGGCTACACCTTC.

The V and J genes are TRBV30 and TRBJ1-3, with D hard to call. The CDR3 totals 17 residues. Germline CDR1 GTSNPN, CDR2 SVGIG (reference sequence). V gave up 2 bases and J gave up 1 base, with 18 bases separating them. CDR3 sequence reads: CAWSFAWSGRSGNTIYF. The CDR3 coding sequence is TGTGCCTGGAGTTTCGCTTGGTCAGGCCGGTCTGGAAACACCATATATTTT.

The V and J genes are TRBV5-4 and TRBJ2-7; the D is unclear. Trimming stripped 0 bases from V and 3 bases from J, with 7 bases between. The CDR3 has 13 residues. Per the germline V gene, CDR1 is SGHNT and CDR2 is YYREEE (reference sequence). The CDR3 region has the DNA TGTGCCAGCAGCTTGGACGGAGACTACGAGCAGTACTTC. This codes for CASSLDGDYEQYF.

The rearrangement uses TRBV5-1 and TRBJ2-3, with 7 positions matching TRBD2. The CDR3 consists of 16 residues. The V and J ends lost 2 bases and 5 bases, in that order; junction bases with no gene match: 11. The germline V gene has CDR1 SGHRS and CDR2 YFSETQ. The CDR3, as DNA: TGCGCCAGCAGCTTCAACGGGGCTAGCGGCTTAGATACGCAGTATTTT. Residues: CASSFNGASGLDTQYF.

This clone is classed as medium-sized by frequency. CDR3 sequence (DNA): TGTGCCAGCAGCGGTAGCGGAGCGATTGACAATGAGCAGTTCTTC. Translation gives CASSGSGAIDNEQFF. This rearrangement joins TRBV5-4 to TRBJ2-1, with D possibly matching TRBD2 (6 bases). Germline CDR1 SGHNT, CDR2 YYREEE (reference sequence). The V gene lost 4 bases and the J gene lost 5 bases, with 16 bases spanning the gap. The CDR3 has 15 residues.

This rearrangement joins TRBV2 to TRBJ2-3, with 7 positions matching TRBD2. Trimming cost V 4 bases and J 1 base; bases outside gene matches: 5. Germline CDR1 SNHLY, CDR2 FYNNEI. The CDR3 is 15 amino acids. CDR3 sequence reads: CASSATSVGTDTQYF. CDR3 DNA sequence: TGTGCCAGCAGTGCAACTAGCGTCGGCACAGATACGCAGTATTTT.

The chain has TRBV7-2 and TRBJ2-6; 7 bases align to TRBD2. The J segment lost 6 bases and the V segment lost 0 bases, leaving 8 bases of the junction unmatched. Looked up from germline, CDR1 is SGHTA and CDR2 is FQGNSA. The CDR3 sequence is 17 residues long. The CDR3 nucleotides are TGTGCCAGCAGCTTAGCGTGGGGAGGGGCGAAGGCCAACGTCCTGACTTTC. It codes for CASSLAWGGAKANVLTF.

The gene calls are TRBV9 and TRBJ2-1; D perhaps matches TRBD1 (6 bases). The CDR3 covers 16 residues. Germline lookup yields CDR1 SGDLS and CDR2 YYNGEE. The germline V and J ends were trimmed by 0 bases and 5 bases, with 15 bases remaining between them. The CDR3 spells CASSVEISRGNNEQFF. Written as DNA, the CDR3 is TGTGCCAGCAGCGTAGAAATCAGTAGGGGGAACAATGAGCAGTTCTTC.

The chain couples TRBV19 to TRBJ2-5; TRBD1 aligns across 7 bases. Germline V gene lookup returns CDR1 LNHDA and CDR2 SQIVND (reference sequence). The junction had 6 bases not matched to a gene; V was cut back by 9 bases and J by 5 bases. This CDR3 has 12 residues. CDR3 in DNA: TGTGCCAGCAGACAGGGTCAGGAGACCCAGTACTTC. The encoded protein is CASRQGQETQYF. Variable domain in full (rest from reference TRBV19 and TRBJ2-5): DGGITQSPKYLFRKEGQNVTLSCEQNLNHDAMYWYRQDPGQGLRLIYYSQIVNDFQKGDIAEGYSVSREKKESFPLTVTSAQKNPTAFYLCASRQGQETQYFGPGTRLLVL.

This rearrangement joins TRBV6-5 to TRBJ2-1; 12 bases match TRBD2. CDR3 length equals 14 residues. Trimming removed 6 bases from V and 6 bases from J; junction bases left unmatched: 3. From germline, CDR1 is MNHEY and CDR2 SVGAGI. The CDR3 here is CASRTSGRTNEQFF. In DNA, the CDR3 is TGTGCCAGCAGAACTAGCGGGAGGACCAATGAGCAGTTCTTC.